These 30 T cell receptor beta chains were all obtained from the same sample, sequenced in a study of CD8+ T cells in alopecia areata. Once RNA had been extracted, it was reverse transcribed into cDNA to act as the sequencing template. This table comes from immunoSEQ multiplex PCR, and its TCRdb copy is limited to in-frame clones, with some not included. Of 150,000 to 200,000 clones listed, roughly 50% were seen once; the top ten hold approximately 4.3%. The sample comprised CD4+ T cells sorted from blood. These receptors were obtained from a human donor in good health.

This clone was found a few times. The CDR3 DNA sequence: TGCAGCGTTGACGTGGGACAGGGTAACTATGGCTACACCTTC. This translates into CSVDVGQGNYGYTF. V and J are TRBV29-1 and TRBJ1-2, with 9 bases identical to TRBD1. CDR1 is SQVTM and CDR2 is ANQGSEA in the germline V gene. The junction had 3 bases not matched to a gene; V was cut back by 3 bases and J by 1 base. The CDR3 runs to 14 residues.

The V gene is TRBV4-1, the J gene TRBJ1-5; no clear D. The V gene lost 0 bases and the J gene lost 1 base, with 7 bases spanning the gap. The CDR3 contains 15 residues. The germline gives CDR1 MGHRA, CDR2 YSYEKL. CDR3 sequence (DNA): TGCGCCAGCAGCCAAGAAGGAGCAAGCAATCAGCCCCAGCATTTT. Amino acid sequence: CASSQEGASNQPQHF.

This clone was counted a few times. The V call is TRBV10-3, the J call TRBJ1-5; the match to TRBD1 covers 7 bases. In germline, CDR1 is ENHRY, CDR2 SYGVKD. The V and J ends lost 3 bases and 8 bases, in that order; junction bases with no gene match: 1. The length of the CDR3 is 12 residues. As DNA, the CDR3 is TGTGCCATCAGTGATGACAGGGAGCCCCAGCATTTT. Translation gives CAISDDREPQHF.

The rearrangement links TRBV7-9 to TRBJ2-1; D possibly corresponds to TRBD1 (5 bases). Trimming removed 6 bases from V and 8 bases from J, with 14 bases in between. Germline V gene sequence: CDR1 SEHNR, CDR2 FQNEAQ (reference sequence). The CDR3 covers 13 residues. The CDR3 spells CASSVRGGDEQFF. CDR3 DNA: TGTGCCAGCAGTGTAAGGGGCGGAGATGAGCAGTTCTTC. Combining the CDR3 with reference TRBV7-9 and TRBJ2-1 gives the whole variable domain DTGVSQNPRHKITKRGQNVTFRCDPISEHNRLYWYRQTLGQGPEFLTYFQNEAQLEKSRLLSDRFSAERPKGSFSTLEIQRTEQGDSAMYLCASSVRGGDEQFFGPGTRLTVL.

For the CDR3, the DNA is TGCAGCGGCAAGATGGTGACAGATACGCAGTATTTT. Protein product: CSGKMVTDTQYF. The chain carries TRBV29-1 and TRBJ2-3; no clear D. Germline-derived CDR1 and CDR2 are SQVTM and ANQGSEA. The CDR3 runs 12 residues. Trimming removed 7 bases at V and 3 bases at J, with 11 bases between.

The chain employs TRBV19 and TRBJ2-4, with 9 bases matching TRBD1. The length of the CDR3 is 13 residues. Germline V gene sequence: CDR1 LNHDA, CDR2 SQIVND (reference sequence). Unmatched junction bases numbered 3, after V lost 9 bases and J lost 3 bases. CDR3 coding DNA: TGTGCCAGCAGACAGGGGGTCAAAAACATTCAGTACTTC. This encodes CASRQGVKNIQYF.

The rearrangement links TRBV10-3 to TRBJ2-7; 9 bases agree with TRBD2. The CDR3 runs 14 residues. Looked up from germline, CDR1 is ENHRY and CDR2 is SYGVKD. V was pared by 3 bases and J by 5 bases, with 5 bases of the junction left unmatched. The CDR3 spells CAISDLRTSDEQYF. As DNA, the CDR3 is TGTGCCATCAGTGACCTAAGGACTAGCGACGAGCAGTACTTC.

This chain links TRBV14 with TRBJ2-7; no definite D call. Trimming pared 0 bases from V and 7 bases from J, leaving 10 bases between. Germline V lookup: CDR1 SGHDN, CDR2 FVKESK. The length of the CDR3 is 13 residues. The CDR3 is CASSQDLSREQYF. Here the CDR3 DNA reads TGTGCCAGCAGCCAAGACCTGTCTCGGGAGCAGTACTTC.

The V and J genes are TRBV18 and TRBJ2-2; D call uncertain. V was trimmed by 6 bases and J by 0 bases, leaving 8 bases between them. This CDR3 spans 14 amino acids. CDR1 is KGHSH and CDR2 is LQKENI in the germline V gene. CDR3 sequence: CASSPQANTGELFF. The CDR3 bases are TGTGCCAGCTCCCCTCAAGCGAACACCGGGGAGCTGTTTTTT.

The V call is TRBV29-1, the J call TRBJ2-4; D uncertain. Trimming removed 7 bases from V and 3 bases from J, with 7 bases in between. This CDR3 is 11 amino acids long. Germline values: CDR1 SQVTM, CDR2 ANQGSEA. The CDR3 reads CSAGVKNIQYF. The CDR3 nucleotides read TGCAGCGCCGGCGTCAAAAACATTCAGTACTTC.

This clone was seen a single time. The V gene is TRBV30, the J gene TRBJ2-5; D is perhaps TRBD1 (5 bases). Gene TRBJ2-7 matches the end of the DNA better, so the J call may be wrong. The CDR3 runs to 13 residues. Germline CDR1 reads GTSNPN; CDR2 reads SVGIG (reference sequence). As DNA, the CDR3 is TGTGCCTGCAAGACAGTGGAAGCCTACGAGCAGTACTTC. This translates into CACKTVEAYEQYF.

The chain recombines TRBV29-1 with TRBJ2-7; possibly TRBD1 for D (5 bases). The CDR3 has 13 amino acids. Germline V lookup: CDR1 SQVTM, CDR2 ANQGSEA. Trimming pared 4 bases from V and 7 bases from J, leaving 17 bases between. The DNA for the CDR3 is TGCAGCGTTGGACTGACAGAGGTAGGGGAGCAGTACTTC. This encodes CSVGLTEVGEQYF.

The DNA of the CDR3 is TGTGCCAGCAGTGAGCAACAGGGGAAGCGGCAGCCCCAGCATTTT. It yields the protein CASSEQQGKRQPQHF. The V call is TRBV6-1, the J call TRBJ1-5; 7 bases align to TRBD1. V shed 3 bases, J shed 7 bases, and the junction held 9 bases outside the gene matches. Per germline, CDR1 MNHNS and CDR2 SASEGT. This CDR3 has 15 amino acids.

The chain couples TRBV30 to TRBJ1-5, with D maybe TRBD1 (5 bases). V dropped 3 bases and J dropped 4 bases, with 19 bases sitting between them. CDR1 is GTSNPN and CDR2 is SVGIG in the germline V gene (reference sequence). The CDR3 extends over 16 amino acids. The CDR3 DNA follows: TGTGCCTGGAGCGACACGACCGGGACGGATAATCAGCCCCAGCATTTT. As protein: CAWSDTTGTDNQPQHF.

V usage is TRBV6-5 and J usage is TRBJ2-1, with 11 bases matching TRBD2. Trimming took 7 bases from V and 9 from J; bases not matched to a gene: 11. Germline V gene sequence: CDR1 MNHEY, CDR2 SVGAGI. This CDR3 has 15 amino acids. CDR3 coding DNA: TGTGCCAGCAAGGAGTTAGCGGGAGGGGGCGCTGAGCAGTTCTTC. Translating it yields CASKELAGGGAEQFF.

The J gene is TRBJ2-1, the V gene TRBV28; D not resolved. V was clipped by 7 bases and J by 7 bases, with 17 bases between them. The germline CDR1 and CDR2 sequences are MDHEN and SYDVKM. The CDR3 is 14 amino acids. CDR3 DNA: TGTGCCAGCAACCAGCGAGCGCCTTCTAATGAGCAGTTCTTC. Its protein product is CASNQRAPSNEQFF.

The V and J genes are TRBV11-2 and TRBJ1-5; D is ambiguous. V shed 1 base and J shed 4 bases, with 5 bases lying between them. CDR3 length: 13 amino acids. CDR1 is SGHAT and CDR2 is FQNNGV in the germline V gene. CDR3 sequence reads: CASSLVGNQPQHF. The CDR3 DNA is TGTGCCAGCAGCTTAGTGGGGAATCAGCCCCAGCATTTT.

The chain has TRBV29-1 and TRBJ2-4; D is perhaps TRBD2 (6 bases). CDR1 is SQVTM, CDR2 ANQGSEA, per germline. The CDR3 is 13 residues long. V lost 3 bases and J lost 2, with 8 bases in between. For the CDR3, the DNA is TGCAGCGTTGACGCGGGAACCAAAAACATTCAGTACTTC. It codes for CSVDAGTKNIQYF.

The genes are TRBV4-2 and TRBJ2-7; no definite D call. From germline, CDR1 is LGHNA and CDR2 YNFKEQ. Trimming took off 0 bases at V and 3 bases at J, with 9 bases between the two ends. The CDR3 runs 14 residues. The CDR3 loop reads CASSQEVMNYEQYF. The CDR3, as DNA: TGTGCCAGCAGCCAAGAAGTAATGAACTACGAGCAGTACTTC.

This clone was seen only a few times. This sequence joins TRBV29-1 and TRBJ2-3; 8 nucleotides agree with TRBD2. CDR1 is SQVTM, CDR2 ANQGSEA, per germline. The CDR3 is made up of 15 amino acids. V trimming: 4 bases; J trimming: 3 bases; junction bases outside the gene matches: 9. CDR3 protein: CSVAGREGRTDTQYF. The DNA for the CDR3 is TGCAGCGTTGCGGGCCGGGAGGGACGGACAGATACGCAGTATTTT.

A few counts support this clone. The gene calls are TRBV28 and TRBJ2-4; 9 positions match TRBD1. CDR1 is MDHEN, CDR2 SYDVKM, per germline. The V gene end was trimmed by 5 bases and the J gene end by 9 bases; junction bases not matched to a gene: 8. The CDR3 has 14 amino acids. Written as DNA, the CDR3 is TGTGCCAGCAGTAACCGGGACAGGGCCGGCATTCAGTACTTC. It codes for CASSNRDRAGIQYF.

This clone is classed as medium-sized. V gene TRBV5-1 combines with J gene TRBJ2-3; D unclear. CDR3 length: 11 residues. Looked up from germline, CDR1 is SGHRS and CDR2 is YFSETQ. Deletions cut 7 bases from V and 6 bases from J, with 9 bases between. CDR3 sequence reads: CASGSGDTQYF. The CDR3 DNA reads TGCGCCAGCGGCTCTGGTGATACGCAGTATTTT.

The CDR3 DNA is TGTGCCATCAGAGAGGGACCAATCACAGATACGCAGTATTTT. Amino acid sequence: CAIREGPITDTQYF. J is TRBJ2-3 and V is TRBV10-3; perhaps D is TRBD1 or TRBD2 (5 bases each). The CDR3 has 14 residues. The germline V gene has CDR1 ENHRY and CDR2 SYGVKD. Trimming cost V 6 bases and J 2 bases, with 12 bases left between them.

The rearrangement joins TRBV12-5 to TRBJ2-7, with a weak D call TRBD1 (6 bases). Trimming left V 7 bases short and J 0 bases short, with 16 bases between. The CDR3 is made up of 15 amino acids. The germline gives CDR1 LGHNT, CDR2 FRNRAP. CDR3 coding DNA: TGTGCTAGTGCCCAATCCACAGGGTCCTCCTACGAGCAGTACTTC. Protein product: CASAQSTGSSYEQYF.

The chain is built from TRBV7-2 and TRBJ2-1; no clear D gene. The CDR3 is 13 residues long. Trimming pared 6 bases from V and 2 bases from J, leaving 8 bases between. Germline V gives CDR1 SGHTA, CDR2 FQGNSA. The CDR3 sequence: CASSLPAYNEQFF. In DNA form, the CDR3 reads TGTGCCAGCAGTCTGCCAGCCTACAATGAGCAGTTCTTC.

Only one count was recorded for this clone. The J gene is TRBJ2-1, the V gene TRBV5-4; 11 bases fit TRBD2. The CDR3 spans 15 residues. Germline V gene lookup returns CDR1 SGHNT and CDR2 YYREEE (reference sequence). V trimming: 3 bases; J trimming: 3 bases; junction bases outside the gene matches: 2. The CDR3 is CASSSLAGGYNEQFF. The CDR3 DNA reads TGTGCCAGCAGCTCTCTAGCGGGGGGCTACAATGAGCAGTTCTTC.

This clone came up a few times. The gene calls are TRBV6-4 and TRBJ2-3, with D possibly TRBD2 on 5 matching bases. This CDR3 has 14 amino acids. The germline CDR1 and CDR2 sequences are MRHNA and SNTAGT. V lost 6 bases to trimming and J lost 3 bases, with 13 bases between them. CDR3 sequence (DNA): TGTGCCAGCAGCCCTGCGGGCGGTACAGATACGCAGTATTTT. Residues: CASSPAGGTDTQYF.

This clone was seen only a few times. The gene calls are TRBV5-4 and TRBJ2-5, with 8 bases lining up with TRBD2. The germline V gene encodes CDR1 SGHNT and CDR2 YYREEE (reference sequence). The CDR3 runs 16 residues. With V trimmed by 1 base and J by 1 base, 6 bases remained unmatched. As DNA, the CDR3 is TGTGCCAGCAGCTTGATCCTAGCGGGTATCCAAGAGACCCAGTACTTC. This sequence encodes CASSLILAGIQETQYF. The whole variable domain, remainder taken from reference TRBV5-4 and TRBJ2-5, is ETGVTQSPTHLIKTRGQQVTLRCSSQSGHNTVSWYQQALGQGPQFIFQYYREEENGRGNFPPRFSGLQFPNYSSELNVNALELDDSALYLCASSLILAGIQETQYFGPGTRLLVL.

The CDR3 loop reads CASSRGTQETQYF. The CDR3, as DNA: TGTGCCAGCTCACGGGGGACCCAAGAGACCCAGTACTTC. This chain uses TRBV18 with TRBJ2-5; tentatively, D is TRBD1 or TRBD2 (5 bases each). The CDR3 totals 13 residues. Germline V gene lookup returns CDR1 KGHSH and CDR2 LQKENI. The ends were cut back, 4 bases at V and 1 base at J, with 7 bases in the middle.

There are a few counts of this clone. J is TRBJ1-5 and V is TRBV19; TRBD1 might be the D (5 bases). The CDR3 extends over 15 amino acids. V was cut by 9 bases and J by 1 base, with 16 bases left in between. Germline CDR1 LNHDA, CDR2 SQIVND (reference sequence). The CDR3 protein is CASKPTGPSNQPQHF. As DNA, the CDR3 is TGTGCCAGCAAACCGACGGGACCGAGCAATCAGCCCCAGCATTTT.